Described below is a single T cell receptor (beta chain) sequence and its context. The antigen it binds to is not known. It has no much larger one-base neighbor in the sample; base qualities were not kept. The data originate from a study of blood T cell repertoires in COVID-19 (dated by TCRdb to about 2020). Study-level background: The collaborator samples originated in the United States, Italy and Spain and spanned the acute and convalescent phases of COVID-19. Samples were obtained from the ongoing ImmuneRACE study (first 160 participants) and from about 1,300 subjects provided by 6 global collaborators. Deeply sampled blood TCRbeta repertoires from subjects exposed to, actively infected with, or recovered from COVID-19 were included in the dataset. The material from the prospective study consisted of cDNA or gDNA derived from T cells, B-cell-depleted T cells, or PBMCs. The repertoires were made available in a free public database intended to serve as a resource for research on the immune response to SARS-CoV-2. Nearly every sample came with metadata listing a de-identified subject ID, COVID-19 status, age in years and sex. HLA class I and class II types, where available, came from metadata supplied by the sample provider rather than from assay-based typing.

Reading the germline V gene gives CDR1 KGHSH and CDR2 LQKENI. Relative to germline, V is missing 7 bases and J is missing 8 bases, with 16 bases of the junction outside any gene match. The CDR3 has 17 amino acids, counting the end cysteine and phenylalanine. Of all the DNA, just the CDR3 is kept, 51 bases in frame from base 1. General study outcomes and caveats: Clinical and demographic metadata were provided uncurated, with the amount varying by source and participant.

Participants in the prospective study were enrolled through a virtual design, were aged 18 to 89 years, and lived in approximately 25 United States geographic areas. Cohort assignment in the prospective study relied on participant-reported clinical history from a screening survey and a study questionnaire. In the prospective study, mobile phlebotomists collected whole blood, serum and a nasopharyngeal or oropharyngeal swab from each participant. Prospective study participants could optionally give additional blood draws and questionnaires over an approximately 2-month period. Prospective study blood samples were shipped either frozen or at room temperature before DNA extraction. TCRbeta CDR3 regions were amplified from genomic DNA by means of the immunoSEQ Assay, a bias-controlled multiplex PCR. Turning to the authors' computational methods: The number of nucleated cells in each sample was estimated by amplification of reference gene primers within the assay. To quantify the absolute abundance of each unique TCRbeta CDR3 rearrangement, sequence reads were collapsed and filtered. Productive Simpson clonality was computed per sample as the square root of Simpson's diversity index over productive rearrangements. This immuneACCESS table, as held by TCRdb, lists in-frame sequences with V and J called but not all clones. Of the missing ones, under half trace to an unresolved V gene in checked studies; the others have no known cause. Clone size and the V and J calls come from that table; the DNA yielded D and trimming. Here the sample has 250,000 to 300,000 clones; around 90% occur a single time. The leading ten clones occupy 2% to 2.5% of the sample.

The chain couples TRBV18 to TRBJ2-1; 11 central bases correspond to TRBD2. The clonotype comes from a woman in her thirties or forties with acute COVID-19. The sample was PBMCs or T cells enriched from blood (not recorded which). The CDR3 region reads CASFGELAGDGGHEQFF. The bases read TGTGCCAGCTTTGGGGAACTAGCGGGAGACGGTGGGCATGAGCAGTTCTTC.